The T cell receptor (beta chain) under discussion was sequenced for a study of blood T cells in healthy people across ages. Germline V CDR1 and CDR2: DFQATT, SNEGSKA (reference sequence). The CDR3 is 12 amino acids. The V and J ends lost 6 bases and 1 base respectively, with 9 bases between them. Alongside a J-beta primer mix, a sample-barcoded 5' primer served in a second PCR lasting about 7 to 11 cycles. TCRdb called the 5' RACE reads again in MiXCR, with one record for every CDR3 protein. The sample includes about 1 million distinct CDR3 sequences, 40% to 50% of them seen just once. The sample holds many counts of this clonotype.

The J gene is TRBJ2-5, the V gene TRBV20-1; tentatively, D is TRBD1 (5 bases). The receptor's source is a woman aged 55-70 years in good health. The sample comprised blood. The CDR3 DNA follows: TGCAGTGCCGTACAGGCCCAAGAGACCCAGTACTTC. This codes for CSAVQAQETQYF.